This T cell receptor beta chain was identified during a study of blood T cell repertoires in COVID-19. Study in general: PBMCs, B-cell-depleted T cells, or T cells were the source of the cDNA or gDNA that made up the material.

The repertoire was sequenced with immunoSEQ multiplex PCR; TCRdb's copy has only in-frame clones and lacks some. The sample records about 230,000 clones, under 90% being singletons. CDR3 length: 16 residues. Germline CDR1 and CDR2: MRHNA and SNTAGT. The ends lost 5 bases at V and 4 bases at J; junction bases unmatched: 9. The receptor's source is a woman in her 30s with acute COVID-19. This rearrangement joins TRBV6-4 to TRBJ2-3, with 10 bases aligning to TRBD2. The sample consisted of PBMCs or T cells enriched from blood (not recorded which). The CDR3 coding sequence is TGTGCCAGCAGTTTTTCGGCTAGCGGGGGATCAGATACGCAGTATTTT. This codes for CASSFSASGGSDTQYF.